A selection of T cell receptor beta chains follows, all from one sample in a study of a mutant IDH1 vaccine in newly diagnosed glioma. No antigen has been identified for these receptors. The assay was immunoSEQ multiplex PCR, and TCRdb's table has in-frame clones only and misses some. The sample has about 36,000 clones, roughly 79% seen once. Sequencing used PBMCs, obtained from a glioma patient whose treatment included an IDH1 peptide vaccine. The receptors here all came from a man in his fifties or sixties with glioma. CDR3s include the opening cysteine and the closing phenylalanine or tryptophan. The order of the fields is J gene, D gene, clone size, V gene, CDR3 protein, CDR3 DNA. D genes are given only for firm matches. Expanded clones get a size class; other rows say once, few or many, or leave the size out.

TRBJ2-5,TRBD2,.,TRBV30,CAWSGGVDQETQYF,TGTGCCTGGAGCGGGGGGGTGGACCAAGAGACCCAGTACTTC
TRBJ2-5,.,.,TRBV7-8,CASSLAGGREETQYF,TGTGCCAGCAGCTTAGCGGGGGGCCGCGAGGAGACCCAGTACTTC
TRBJ2-5,.,.,TRBV14,CASSQDNPETQYF,TGTGCCAGCAGCCAAGACAACCCGGAGACCCAGTACTTC
TRBJ2-3,.,once,TRBV2,CASARGLSTDTQYF,TGTGCCAGTGCCAGGGGACTTAGCACAGATACGCAGTATTTT
TRBJ2-7,.,few,TRBV14,CASSQGGTLFYEQYF,TGTGCCAGCAGCCAAGGCGGGACTCTTTTCTACGAGCAGTACTTC
TRBJ1-2,.,.,TRBV15,CATSREKAHYGYTF,TGTGCCACCAGCAGAGAAAAGGCTCACTATGGCTACACCTTC
TRBJ1-5,.,.,TRBV9,CASNRQDDQPQHF,TGTGCCAGCAACCGACAGGACGATCAGCCCCAGCATTTT
TRBJ1-2,.,.,TRBV5-1,CASSLNGGYTF,TGCGCCAGCAGCTTGAACGGGGGCTACACCTTC
TRBJ2-1,.,medium-sized,TRBV9,CASSAPRNEQFF,TGTGCCAGCAGCGCGCCCAGAAATGAGCAGTTCTTC
TRBJ1-2,.,.,TRBV5-1,CASGGGFSGGYTF,TGCGCCAGCGGAGGGGGGTTTTCGGGTGGCTACACCTTC
TRBJ2-1,.,.,TRBV19,CASSIRDYNEQFF,TGTGCCAGTAGTATTAGGGACTACAATGAGCAGTTCTTC
TRBJ2-2,.,.,TRBV2,CASTQQLAGELFF,TGTGCCAGCACCCAACAGTTGGCCGGGGAGCTGTTTTTT
TRBJ1-3,.,.,TRBV6-6,CASSYHQGRNTIYF,TGTGCCAGCAGTTACCACCAGGGCCGAAACACCATATATTTT
TRBJ1-2,.,.,TRBV19,CASRQGGGYTF,TGTGCCAGTAGACAGGGAGGAGGCTACACCTTC
TRBJ2-5,.,few,TRBV28,CASSGRKGRARTQYF,TGTGCCAGCAGTGGGCGAAAGGGCAGGGCACGGACCCAGTACTTC
TRBJ1-3,TRBD1,.,TRBV7-2,CASSPRTGSGNTIYF,TGTGCCAGCAGCCCTCGGACAGGCTCTGGAAACACCATATATTTT
TRBJ1-5,.,few,TRBV30,CAYQPGAGDDQPQHF,TGTGCCTACCAACCCGGCGCAGGGGACGATCAGCCCCAGCATTTT
TRBJ2-5,TRBD1,.,TRBV7-9,CASSLDRAETQYF,TGTGCCAGCAGCCTGGACAGGGCGGAGACCCAGTACTTC
TRBJ2-3,TRBD1,.,TRBV5-4,CASAGTGADTQYF,TGTGCCAGTGCCGGGACAGGGGCAGATACGCAGTATTTT
TRBJ2-1,TRBD2,.,TRBV5-1,CASSSAGGYNEQFF,TGCGCCAGCAGCTCAGCGGGAGGGTACAATGAGCAGTTCTTC
TRBJ1-1,.,.,TRBV19,CASSISQVTEAFF,TGTGCCAGTAGTATCTCTCAGGTAACTGAAGCTTTCTTT
TRBJ2-2,.,.,TRBV4-2,CASSQEVRRPNTGELFF,TGTGCCAGCAGCCAAGAGGTAAGGCGTCCGAACACCGGGGAGCTGTTTTTT
TRBJ1-6,.,few,TRBV12-5,CASGVGYNSPLHF,TGTGCTAGTGGTGTGGGATATAATTCACCCCTCCACTTT
TRBJ1-3,TRBD1,once,TRBV19,CASSTVGQSLGNTIYF,TGTGCCAGTAGTACCGTGGGACAGTCCTTGGGAAACACCATATATTTT
TRBJ2-3,.,.,TRBV7-2,CASSSSGDTQYF,TGTGCCAGCAGCTCTTCGGGGGATACGCAGTATTTT
TRBJ1-5,TRBD1,.,TRBV7-8,CASSQTGDSQPQHF,TGTGCCAGCAGCCAGACAGGGGACTCTCAGCCCCAGCATTTT
TRBJ1-3,.,.,TRBV6-1,CASSARQGISGNTIYF,TGTGCCAGCAGTGCTCGGCAGGGAATATCTGGAAACACCATATATTTT
TRBJ2-1,TRBD2,.,TRBV4-1,CASSQDRARGTLNEQFF,TGCGCCAGCAGCCAAGATCGCGCGCGGGGGACTCTCAATGAGCAGTTCTTC
TRBJ2-7,TRBD2,.,TRBV10-3,CAIQRAGGEQYF,TGTGCCATTCAAAGGGCGGGGGGGGAGCAGTACTTC